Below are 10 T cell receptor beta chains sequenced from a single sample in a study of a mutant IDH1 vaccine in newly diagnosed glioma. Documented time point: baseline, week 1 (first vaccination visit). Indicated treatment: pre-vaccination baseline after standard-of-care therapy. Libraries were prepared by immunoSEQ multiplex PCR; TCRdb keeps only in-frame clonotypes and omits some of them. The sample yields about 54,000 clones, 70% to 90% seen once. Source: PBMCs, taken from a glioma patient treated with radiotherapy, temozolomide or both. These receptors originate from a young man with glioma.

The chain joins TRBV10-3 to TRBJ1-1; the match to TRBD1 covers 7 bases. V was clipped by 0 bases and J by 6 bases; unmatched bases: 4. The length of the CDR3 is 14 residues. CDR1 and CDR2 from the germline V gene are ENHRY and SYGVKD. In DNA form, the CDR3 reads TGTGCCATCAGTGAGTCCCGACAGGGCTCTGAAGCTTTCTTT. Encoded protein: CAISESRQGSEAFF.

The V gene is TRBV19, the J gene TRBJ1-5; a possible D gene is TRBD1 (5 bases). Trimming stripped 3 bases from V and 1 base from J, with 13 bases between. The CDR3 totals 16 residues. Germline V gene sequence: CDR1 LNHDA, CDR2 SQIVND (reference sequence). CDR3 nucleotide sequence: TGTGCCAGTAGTATTTGGGGGTCTTGGAGCAATCAGCCCCAGCATTTT. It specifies CASSIWGSWSNQPQHF.

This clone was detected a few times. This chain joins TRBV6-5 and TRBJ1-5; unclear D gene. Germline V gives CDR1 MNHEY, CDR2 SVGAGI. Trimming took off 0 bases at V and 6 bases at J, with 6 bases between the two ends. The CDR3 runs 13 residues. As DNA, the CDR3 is TGTGCCAGCAGTTACTCCCCCGGTCAGCCCCAGCATTTT. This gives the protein CASSYSPGQPQHF.

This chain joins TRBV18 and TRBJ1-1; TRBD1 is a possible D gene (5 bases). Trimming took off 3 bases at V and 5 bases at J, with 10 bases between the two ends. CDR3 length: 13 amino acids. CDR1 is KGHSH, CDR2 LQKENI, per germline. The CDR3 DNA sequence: TGTGCCAGCTCACCTTTGGGACGGACTGAAGCTTTCTTT. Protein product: CASSPLGRTEAFF. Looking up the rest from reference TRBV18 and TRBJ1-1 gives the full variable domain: NAGVMQNPRHLVRRRGQEARLRCSPMKGHSHVYWYRQLPEEGLKFMVYLQKENIIDESGMPKERFSAEFPKEGPSILRIQQVVRGDSAAYFCASSPLGRTEAFFGQGTRLTVV.

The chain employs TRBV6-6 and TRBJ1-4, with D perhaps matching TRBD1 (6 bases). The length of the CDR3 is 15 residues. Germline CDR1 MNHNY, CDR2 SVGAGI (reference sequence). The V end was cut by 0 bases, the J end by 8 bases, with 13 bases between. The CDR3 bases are TGTGCCAGCAGTTACTCTGGACAGTTCCACGAAAAACTGTTTTTT. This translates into CASSYSGQFHEKLFF.

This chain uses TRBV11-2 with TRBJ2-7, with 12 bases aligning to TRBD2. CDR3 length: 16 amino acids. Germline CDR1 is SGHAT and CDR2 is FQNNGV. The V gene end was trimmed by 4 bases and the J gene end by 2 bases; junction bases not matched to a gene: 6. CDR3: CASSSPASGRAYEQYF. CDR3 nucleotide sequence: TGTGCCAGCAGCTCCCCGGCTAGCGGGAGGGCCTACGAGCAGTACTTC. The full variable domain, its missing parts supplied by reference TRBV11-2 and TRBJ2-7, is EAGVAQSPRYKIIEKRQSVAFWCNPISGHATLYWYQQILGQGPKLLIQFQNNGVVDDSQLPKDRFSAERLKGVDSTLKIQPAKLEDSAVYLCASSSPASGRAYEQYFGPGTRLTVT.

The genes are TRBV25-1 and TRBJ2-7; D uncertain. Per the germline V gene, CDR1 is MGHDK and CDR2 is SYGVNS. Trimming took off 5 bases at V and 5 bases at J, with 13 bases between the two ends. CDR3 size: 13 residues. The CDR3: CASSFGSRDEQYF. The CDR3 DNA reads TGTGCCAGCAGTTTCGGTAGTCGAGACGAGCAGTACTTC.

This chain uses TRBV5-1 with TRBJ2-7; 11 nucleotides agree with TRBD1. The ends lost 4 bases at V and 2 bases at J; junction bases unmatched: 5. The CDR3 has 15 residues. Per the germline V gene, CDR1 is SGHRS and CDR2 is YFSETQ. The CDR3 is CASSADRGPTYEQYF. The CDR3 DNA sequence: TGCGCCAGCAGCGCGGACAGGGGGCCGACCTACGAGCAGTACTTC.

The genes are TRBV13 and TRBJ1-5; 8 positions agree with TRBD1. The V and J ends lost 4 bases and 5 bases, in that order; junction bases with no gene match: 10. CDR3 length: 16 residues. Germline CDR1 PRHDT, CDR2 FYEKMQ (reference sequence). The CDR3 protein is CASSSSGQGRDQPQHF. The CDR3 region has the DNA TGTGCCAGCAGCTCCTCCGGACAGGGCCGGGATCAGCCCCAGCATTTT. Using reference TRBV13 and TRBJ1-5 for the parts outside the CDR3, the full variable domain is AAGVIQSPRHLIKEKRETATLKCYPIPRHDTVYWYQQGPGQDPQFLISFYEKMQSDKGSIPDRFSAQQFSDYHSELNMSSLELGDSALYFCASSSSGQGRDQPQHFGDGTRLSIL.

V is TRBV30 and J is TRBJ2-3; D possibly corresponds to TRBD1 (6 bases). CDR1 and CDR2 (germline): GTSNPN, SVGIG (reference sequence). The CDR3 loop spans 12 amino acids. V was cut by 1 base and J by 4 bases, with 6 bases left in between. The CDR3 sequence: CAWSGGPDTQYF. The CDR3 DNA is TGTGCCTGGAGTGGGGGGCCAGATACGCAGTATTTT. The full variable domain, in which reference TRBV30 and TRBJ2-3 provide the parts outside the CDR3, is SQTIHQWPATLVQPVGSPLSLECTVEGTSNPNLYWYRQAAGRGLQLLFYSVGIGQISSEVPQNLSASRPQDRQFILSSKKLLLSDSGFYLCAWSGGPDTQYFGPGTRLTVL.